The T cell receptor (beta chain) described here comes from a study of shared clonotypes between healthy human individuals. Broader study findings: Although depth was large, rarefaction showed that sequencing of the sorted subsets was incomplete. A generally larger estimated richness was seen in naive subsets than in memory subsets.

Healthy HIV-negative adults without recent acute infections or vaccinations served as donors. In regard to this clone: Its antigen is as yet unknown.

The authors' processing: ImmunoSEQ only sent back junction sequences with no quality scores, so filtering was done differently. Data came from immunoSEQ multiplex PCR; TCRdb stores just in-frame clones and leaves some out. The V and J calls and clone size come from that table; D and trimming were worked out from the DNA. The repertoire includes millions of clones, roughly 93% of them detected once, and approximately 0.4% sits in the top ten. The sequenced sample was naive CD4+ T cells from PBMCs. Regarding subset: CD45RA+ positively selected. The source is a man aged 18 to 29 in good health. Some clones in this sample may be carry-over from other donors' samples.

The CDR3 coding sequence is TGCGCCAGCAGCGGGGTAGCGGGAGGCTCTACCGGGGAGCTGTTTTTT. As protein: CASSGVAGGSTGELFF. This chain joins TRBV5-1 and TRBJ2-2; 10 bases map to TRBD2. Trimming took 4 bases from V and 5 from J; bases not matched to a gene: 8. Germline values: CDR1 SGHRS, CDR2 YFSETQ. This CDR3 is built from 16 residues. The full variable domain, with the rest looked up from reference TRBV5-1 and TRBJ2-2, is KAGVTQTPRYLIKTRGQQVTLSCSPISGHRSVSWYQQTPGQGLQFLFEYFSETQRNKGNFPGRFSGRQFSNSRSEMNVSTLELGDSALYLCASSGVAGGSTGELFFGEGSRLTVL.